This passage covers 16 T cell receptor beta chains from one sample sequenced in a study of siplizumab effects on memory and regulatory T cells. Data came from immunoSEQ multiplex PCR; TCRdb stores just in-frame clones and leaves some out. Among around 110,000 clones listed, approximately 94% were seen once. Sequencing was performed on non-Treg CD4+ T cells sorted from blood. Receptors were obtained from a human donor in good health.

The chain employs TRBV19 and TRBJ2-7; 8 bases are shared with TRBD2. The CDR3 totals 14 residues. V shed 6 bases and J 3 bases; nucleotides not matched to a gene: 7. Germline V gives CDR1 LNHDA, CDR2 SQIVND (reference sequence). CDR3 in amino acids: CASSNPGLVYEQYF. For the CDR3, the DNA is TGTGCCAGTAGCAACCCGGGACTAGTCTACGAGCAGTACTTC.

This chain uses TRBV6-5 with TRBJ1-5, with D perhaps TRBD1 (6 bases). The CDR3 spans 13 residues. The V gene lost 2 bases and the J gene lost 7 bases, with 9 bases spanning the gap. From germline, CDR1 is MNHEY and CDR2 SVGAGI. The CDR3 DNA reads as TGTGCCAGCAGTTACACAGGGAACCAGCCCCAGCATTTT. It encodes CASSYTGNQPQHF.

The genes are TRBV5-4 and TRBJ2-3, with a possible D match to TRBD2 (6 bases). CDR3 size: 16 residues. Between the trimmed V and J ends, which lost 4 bases and 2 bases, there was a span of 17 bases. Germline CDR1 reads SGHNT; CDR2 reads YYREEE (reference sequence). The CDR3 DNA reads TGTGCCAGCAGCCCACGGGTGGGGGGTTCCACAGATACGCAGTATTTT. Translating it yields CASSPRVGGSTDTQYF.

V and J are TRBV4-2 and TRBJ2-1; TRBD2 matches at 9 bases. CDR1 is LGHNA and CDR2 is YNFKEQ in the germline V gene. The CDR3 covers 16 residues. Germline trimming cut 0 bases from V and 5 bases from J; bases unmatched to any gene: 5. This CDR3 is CASSQDPSGGNNEQFF. CDR3 nucleotide sequence: TGTGCCAGCAGCCAAGATCCCAGCGGGGGGAACAATGAGCAGTTCTTC.

The chain uses TRBV27 and TRBJ2-7, with 9 nucleotides matching TRBD1. CDR1 is MNHEY, CDR2 SMNVEV, per germline (reference sequence). The J segment lost 2 bases and the V segment lost 6 bases, leaving 2 bases of the junction unmatched. The CDR3 runs 13 residues. The CDR3 protein is CASRRTGAYEQYF. The CDR3 region has the DNA TGTGCCAGCAGAAGGACAGGGGCCTACGAGCAGTACTTC.

In this sample, this clone turned up once. This sequence joins TRBV18 and TRBJ1-2; 7 bases are a match to TRBD1. Germline V gives CDR1 KGHSH, CDR2 LQKENI. The ends lost 6 bases at V and 2 bases at J; junction bases unmatched: 9. This CDR3 is built from 15 residues. The CDR3 DNA follows: TGTGCCAGCTCCCAGACCGGGACAGTCAACTATGGCTACACCTTC. Protein: CASSQTGTVNYGYTF.

As concerns this clone: At one of its ends the junction is not consistent with the germline gene, which may arise from a read error. This CDR3 reads CASSLGQATGELFF. The CDR3 DNA is TGTGCCAGCAGTTTGGGACAGGCCACCGGGGAGCTGTTTTTT. The chain links TRBV5-6 to TRBJ2-2, with 8 positions matching TRBD1. The CDR3 length is 14 residues. CDR1 and CDR2 (germline): SGHDT, YYEEEE.

The chain couples TRBV19 to TRBJ2-1; D is unresolved. Germline V gives CDR1 LNHDA, CDR2 SQIVND (reference sequence). The CDR3 extends over 12 amino acids. V gave up 6 bases and J gave up 7 bases, with 10 bases separating them. In DNA form, the CDR3 reads TGTGCCAGTAGCATTCCTTCGAATGAGCAGTTCTTC. It yields the protein CASSIPSNEQFF. Looking up the rest from reference TRBV19 and TRBJ2-1 gives the full variable domain: DGGITQSPKYLFRKEGQNVTLSCEQNLNHDAMYWYRQDPGQGLRLIYYSQIVNDFQKGDIAEGYSVSREKKESFPLTVTSAQKNPTAFYLCASSIPSNEQFFGPGTRLTVL.

The V and J genes are TRBV19 and TRBJ1-5; D is ambiguous. The CDR3 has 14 residues. Germline V gene lookup returns CDR1 LNHDA and CDR2 SQIVND (reference sequence). Trimming took off 5 bases at V and 0 bases at J, with 8 bases between the two ends. The CDR3 nucleotides read TGTGCCAGTAGTGTACAGCATAGCAATCAGCCCCAGCATTTT. This codes for CASSVQHSNQPQHF.

V and J are TRBV6-6 and TRBJ2-2, with 11 bases lining up with TRBD1. Trimming at V came to 5 bases and at J to 2 bases, leaving 4 bases not matched to a gene. The CDR3 covers 16 residues. CDR1 MNHNY and CDR2 SVGAGI come from the germline V gene (reference sequence). The CDR3 DNA sequence: TGTGCCAGCAGTGTGGACAGGGGGCGAAACACCGGGGAGCTGTTTTTT. Protein: CASSVDRGRNTGELFF.

This clone was seen just once. This chain joins TRBV5-4 and TRBJ1-2; 7 bases line up with TRBD1. V lost 3 bases to trimming and J lost 1 base; unmatched junction nucleotides: 3. The CDR3 totals 14 residues. Per germline, CDR1 SGHNT and CDR2 YYREEE (reference sequence). CDR3 in DNA: TGTGCCAGCAGCTCGGGACAGCTTAACTATGGCTACACCTTC. Translation gives CASSSGQLNYGYTF.

The chain has TRBV6-1 and TRBJ2-2; D is perhaps TRBD1 or TRBD2 (5 bases each). Germline V gene sequence: CDR1 MNHNS, CDR2 SASEGT. V lost 9 bases and J lost 4, with 15 bases in between. The CDR3 sequence is 14 residues long. The CDR3 reads CASVFGTATGELFF. The CDR3 DNA sequence: TGTGCCAGTGTTTTCGGGACGGCCACCGGGGAGCTGTTTTTT.

This clone was seen just once. The V gene is TRBV6-5, the J gene TRBJ2-7, with no clear D. CDR1 is MNHEY and CDR2 is SVGAGI in the germline V gene. The length of the CDR3 is 13 residues. Trimming removed 2 bases at V and 0 bases at J, with 5 bases between. The CDR3 sequence is CASSYGPSYEQYF. CDR3 in DNA: TGTGCCAGCAGTTACGGGCCCTCCTACGAGCAGTACTTC.

The gene calls are TRBV4-2 and TRBJ2-7, with D perhaps matching TRBD1 or TRBD2 (5 bases each). This CDR3 is 16 amino acids long. From germline, CDR1 is LGHNA and CDR2 YNFKEQ. With 4 bases removed from V and 0 bases from J, the gap between germline ends came to 16 bases. CDR3 loop: CASSRRGVGSSYEQYF. Here the CDR3 DNA reads TGTGCCAGCAGCCGAAGAGGGGTGGGGTCCTCCTACGAGCAGTACTTC.

This CDR3 is CASSWAWRGEQYF. CDR3 in DNA: TGCGCCAGCAGCTGGGCATGGCGGGGGGAGCAGTACTTC. The chain has TRBV5-1 and TRBJ2-7; 7 bases agree with TRBD2. Germline CDR1 SGHRS, CDR2 YFSETQ. The CDR3 has 13 residues. V lost 3 bases and J lost 7; bases outside the gene matches: 7. The entire variable domain, with the rest obtained from reference TRBV5-1 and TRBJ2-7, is as follows: KAGVTQTPRYLIKTRGQQVTLSCSPISGHRSVSWYQQTPGQGLQFLFEYFSETQRNKGNFPGRFSGRQFSNSRSEMNVSTLELGDSALYLCASSWAWRGEQYFGPGTRLTVT.

This clone was seen only a few times. Other DNA sequences within the sample encode an identical CDR3. This chain connects TRBV5-4 to TRBJ1-3; possible D gene TRBD1, 6 bases. Germline values: CDR1 SGHNT, CDR2 YYREEE (reference sequence). CDR3 size: 14 residues. Trimming cost V 2 bases and J 4 bases, with 10 bases left between them. CDR3 bases: TGTGCCAGCAGCTTACAGGGTCCGGGAAACACCATATATTTT. Its protein product is CASSLQGPGNTIYF.